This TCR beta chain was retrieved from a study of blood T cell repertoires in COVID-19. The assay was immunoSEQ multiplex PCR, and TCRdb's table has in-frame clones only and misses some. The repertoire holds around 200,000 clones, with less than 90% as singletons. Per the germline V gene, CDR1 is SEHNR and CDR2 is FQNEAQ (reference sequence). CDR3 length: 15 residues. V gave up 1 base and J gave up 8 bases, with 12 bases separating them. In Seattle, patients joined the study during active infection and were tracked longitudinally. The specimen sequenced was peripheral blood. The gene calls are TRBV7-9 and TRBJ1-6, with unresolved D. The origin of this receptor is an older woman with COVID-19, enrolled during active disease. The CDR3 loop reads CASSLGARTDSPLHF. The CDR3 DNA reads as TGTGCCAGCAGCTTAGGGGCCAGGACTGATTCACCCCTCCACTTT.